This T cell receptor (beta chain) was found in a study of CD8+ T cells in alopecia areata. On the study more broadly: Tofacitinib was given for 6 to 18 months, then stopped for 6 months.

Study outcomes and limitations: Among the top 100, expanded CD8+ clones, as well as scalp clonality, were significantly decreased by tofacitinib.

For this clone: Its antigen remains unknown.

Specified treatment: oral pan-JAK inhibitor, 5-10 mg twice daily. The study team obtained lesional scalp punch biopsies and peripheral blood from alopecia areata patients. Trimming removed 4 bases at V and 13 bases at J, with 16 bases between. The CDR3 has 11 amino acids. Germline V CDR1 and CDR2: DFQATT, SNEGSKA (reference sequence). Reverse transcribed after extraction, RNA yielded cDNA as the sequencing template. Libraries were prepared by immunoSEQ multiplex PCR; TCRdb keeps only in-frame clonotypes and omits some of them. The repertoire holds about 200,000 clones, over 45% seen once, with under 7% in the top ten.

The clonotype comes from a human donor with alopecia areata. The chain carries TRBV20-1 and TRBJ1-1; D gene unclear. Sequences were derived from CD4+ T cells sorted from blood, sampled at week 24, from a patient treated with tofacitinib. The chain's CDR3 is CSATSGSLVFF. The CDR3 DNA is TGCAGTGCTACATCCGGGTCTCTGGTTTTCTTT.